This T cell receptor (beta chain) was sequenced in a study of T cell responses to AZD1222 COVID-19 vaccine. Study details: Second-dose timings of about 4 or about 12 weeks were pooled.

V was pared by 2 bases and J by 2 bases, with 9 bases between. Germline CDR1 reads GTSNPN; CDR2 reads SVGIG (reference sequence). The CDR3 spans 13 residues. Study results and caveats: Only a handful of individuals given AZD1222 were seropositive at baseline. White British people made up most donors, females outnumbered males, and clonal diversity was possibly underestimated.

TCRdb's copy holds only in-frame clones and misses some; the assay was immunoSEQ multiplex PCR. The sample holds more than 80,000 clones, approximately 88% seen once. Of note for this clone: The antigen is unknown.

The sample here was peripheral blood, taken on day 0 of AZD1222 vaccination. The TCR comes from an adult in good health. The chain recombines TRBV30 with TRBJ1-2, with unresolved D. CDR3 DNA: TGTGCCTGGAGTAGGGAAGGGAACTATGGCTACACCTTC. It specifies CAWSREGNYGYTF.